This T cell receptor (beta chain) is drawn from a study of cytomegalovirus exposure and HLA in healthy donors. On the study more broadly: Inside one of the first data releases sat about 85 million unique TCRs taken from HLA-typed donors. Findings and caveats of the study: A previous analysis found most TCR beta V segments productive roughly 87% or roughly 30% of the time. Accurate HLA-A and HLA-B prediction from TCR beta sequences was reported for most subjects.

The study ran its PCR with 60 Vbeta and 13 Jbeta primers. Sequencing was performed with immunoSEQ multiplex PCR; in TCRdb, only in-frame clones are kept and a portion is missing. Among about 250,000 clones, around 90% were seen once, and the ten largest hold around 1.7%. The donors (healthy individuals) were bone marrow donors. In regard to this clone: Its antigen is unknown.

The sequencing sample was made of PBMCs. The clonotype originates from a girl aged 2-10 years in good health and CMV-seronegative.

This chain's CDR3 is CASSSDRGSTDTQYF. CDR3 in DNA: TGTGCCAGCAGTTCGGACAGGGGGAGCACAGATACGCAGTATTTT. The chain employs TRBV27 and TRBJ2-3; TRBD1 matches 10 bases. J was trimmed by 0 bases and V by 4 bases; bases with no gene match: 1. The CDR3 length is 15 residues. Germline V gene data show CDR1 as MNHEY and CDR2 as SMNVEV (reference sequence).